The 17 T cell receptor beta chains presented below share a single source sample, sequenced in a study of identifying expanded T cells in peripheral blood. Assay: immunoSEQ multiplex PCR; the TCRdb copy retains only in-frame clones and omits some. Among about 90,000 clones listed, approximately 83% were seen once. The sample was blood. All receptors come from a person aged 18 to 75 in good health.

The chain has TRBV5-1 and TRBJ1-1, with D perhaps TRBD1 (6 bases). The V end was cut by 2 bases, the J end by 7 bases, with 9 bases between. The CDR3 contains 12 residues. Germline V lookup: CDR1 SGHRS, CDR2 YFSETQ. The CDR3 sequence: CASSFDRSEAFF. In DNA, the CDR3 is TGCGCCAGCAGCTTTGACAGGAGTGAAGCTTTCTTT. Supplemented by reference TRBV5-1 and TRBJ1-1, the full variable domain reads KAGVTQTPRYLIKTRGQQVTLSCSPISGHRSVSWYQQTPGQGLQFLFEYFSETQRNKGNFPGRFSGRQFSNSRSEMNVSTLELGDSALYLCASSFDRSEAFFGQGTRLTVV.

The chain uses TRBV9 and TRBJ1-5, with a weak D call TRBD1 (5 bases). Trimming took off 0 bases at V and 1 base at J, with 8 bases between the two ends. CDR1 is SGDLS, CDR2 YYNGEE, per germline. The CDR3 covers 15 residues. The CDR3 sequence: CASSVAWGSNQPQHF. CDR3 DNA sequence: TGTGCCAGCAGCGTAGCTTGGGGGAGCAATCAGCCCCAGCATTTT.

This clone was seen just once. V and J are TRBV2 and TRBJ1-2, with 8 bases lining up with TRBD1. Germline values: CDR1 SNHLY, CDR2 FYNNEI. The CDR3 has 14 residues. After removal of 4 bases from V and 7 bases from J, the junction contained 8 bases not matched to a gene. DNA of the CDR3: TGTGCCAGCAGTGGTCTGGGGGACAGGAGTGGCTACACCTTC. Translation gives CASSGLGDRSGYTF. The variable domain in full, with the rest retrieved from reference TRBV2 and TRBJ1-2, is EPEVTQTPSHQVTQMGQEVILRCVPISNHLYFYWYRQILGQKVEFLVSFYNNEISEKSEIFDDQFSVERPDGSNFTLKIRSTKLEDSAMYFCASSGLGDRSGYTFGSGTRLTVV.

The V and J genes are TRBV6-5 and TRBJ2-7; D not resolved. Trimming cost V 7 bases and J 5 bases, with 12 bases left between them. This CDR3 spans 12 amino acids. CDR1 is MNHEY and CDR2 is SVGAGI in the germline V gene. CDR3 residues: CASTSRQDEQYF. The CDR3 region has the DNA TGTGCCAGCACCTCGAGGCAGGACGAGCAGTACTTC.

This clone was detected only a few times. The chain couples TRBV9 to TRBJ1-1; D unclear. There are 14 residues in the CDR3. V lost 4 bases and J lost 1, with 11 bases in between. The germline V gene encodes CDR1 SGDLS and CDR2 YYNGEE. The CDR3 protein is CASSPQRKNTEAFF. The CDR3 nucleotides read TGTGCCAGCAGCCCGCAGAGGAAGAACACTGAAGCTTTCTTT.

Here the CDR3 reads CASSLDRGDTQYF. The CDR3, as DNA: TGCGCCAGCAGCTTGGACAGGGGAGATACGCAGTATTTT. J is TRBJ2-3 and V is TRBV5-1, with TRBD1 identical over 7 bases. Germline CDR1 and CDR2: SGHRS and YFSETQ. The CDR3 is 13 residues long. The V and J ends lost 0 bases and 5 bases, in that order; junction bases with no gene match: 0.

The chain carries TRBV19 and TRBJ1-4; D unresolved. The V end was cut by 1 base, the J end by 8 bases, with 5 bases between. From germline, CDR1 is LNHDA and CDR2 SQIVND (reference sequence). The CDR3 has 12 amino acids. The CDR3 nucleotides read TGTGCCAGTAGTATAGTCCGGGAAAAACTGTTTTTT. Protein sequence: CASSIVREKLFF.

The V call is TRBV7-9, the J call TRBJ2-3, with D possibly TRBD1 on 5 matching bases. The germline V and J ends were trimmed by 2 bases and 4 bases, with 10 bases remaining between them. Looked up from germline, CDR1 is SEHNR and CDR2 is FQNEAQ (reference sequence). CDR3 length: 14 residues. CDR3 sequence reads: CASSLYRGADTQYF. The CDR3 nucleotides are TGTGCCAGCAGCTTATATAGGGGTGCAGATACGCAGTATTTT.

V gene TRBV19 combines with J gene TRBJ1-3; D is possibly TRBD1 (6 bases). The CDR3 is made up of 16 amino acids. Germline CDR1 is LNHDA and CDR2 is SQIVND (reference sequence). The V gene lost 4 bases and the J gene lost 0 bases, with 13 bases spanning the gap. As DNA, the CDR3 is TGTGCCAGTAGTAGGCAGGGGATGCCCTCTGGAAACACCATATATTTT. Its translation: CASSRQGMPSGNTIYF.

The gene calls are TRBV4-3 and TRBJ1-1; D unresolved. The V and J ends lost 1 base and 4 bases respectively, with 7 bases between them. The CDR3 is 13 amino acids. The germline V gene encodes CDR1 LGHNA and CDR2 YSLEER. The CDR3 loop reads CASSQVASTEAFF. DNA of the CDR3: TGCGCCAGCAGCCAAGTGGCGAGCACTGAAGCTTTCTTT.

V usage is TRBV5-1 and J usage is TRBJ1-5; D unresolved. The germline V and J ends were trimmed by 3 bases and 6 bases, with 16 bases remaining between them. CDR1 is SGHRS and CDR2 is YFSETQ in the germline V gene. The CDR3 is 15 amino acids. In DNA form, the CDR3 reads TGCGCCAGCAGCTCATCCGACCCCAGGTCTCAGCCCCAGCATTTT. This encodes CASSSSDPRSQPQHF.

Concerning this clone itself: This same CDR3 is encoded by further DNA sequences in the sample. V usage is TRBV29-1 and J usage is TRBJ1-5; D not certain. Germline CDR1 and CDR2: SQVTM and ANQGSEA. The V end was cut by 6 bases, the J end by 0 bases, with 6 bases between. There are 12 residues in the CDR3. The CDR3 spells CSVRDSNQPQHF. In nucleotides, the CDR3 is TGCAGCGTCCGGGATAGCAATCAGCCCCAGCATTTT.

CDR3 DNA: TGTGCCAGCAGCCCGGGACTGTTGGGTTCACCCCTCCACTTT. It encodes CASSPGLLGSPLHF. The chain carries TRBV5-6 and TRBJ1-6; D possibly corresponds to TRBD1 (5 bases). Germline V lookup: CDR1 SGHDT, CDR2 YYEEEE. The CDR3 runs to 14 residues. V was cut by 4 bases and J by 9 bases, with 14 bases left in between.

The rearrangement joins TRBV7-8 to TRBJ1-5; 8 nucleotides match TRBD1. CDR3 size: 16 residues. Germline trimming cut 0 bases from V and 0 bases from J; bases unmatched to any gene: 1. CDR1 and CDR2 (germline): SGHVS, FQNEAQ. CDR3 DNA: TGTGCCAGCAGCTTAGCCGGGACAGGTAGCAATCAGCCCCAGCATTTT. It encodes CASSLAGTGSNQPQHF.

The chain links TRBV2 to TRBJ1-1; 10 bases align to TRBD1. CDR1 and CDR2 from the germline V gene are SNHLY and FYNNEI. V was clipped by 6 bases and J by 4 bases; unmatched bases: 8. The CDR3 is 15 amino acids. The DNA of the CDR3 is TGTGCCAGCAGCCCGACAGGGGGCTCATTCACTGAAGCTTTCTTT. Protein: CASSPTGGSFTEAFF.

The chain is built from TRBV7-9 and TRBJ1-5, with D possibly matching TRBD1 (6 bases). Per germline, CDR1 SEHNR and CDR2 FQNEAQ (reference sequence). Trimming shortened V by 2 bases and J by 3 bases, and 14 bases separated the two germline ends. CDR3 length: 16 amino acids. CDR3 sequence: CASSLWPGDVNQPQHF. The CDR3 coding sequence is TGTGCCAGCAGCTTATGGCCAGGGGACGTCAATCAGCCCCAGCATTTT. Combining the CDR3 with reference TRBV7-9 and TRBJ1-5 gives the whole variable domain DTGVSQNPRHKITKRGQNVTFRCDPISEHNRLYWYRQTLGQGPEFLTYFQNEAQLEKSRLLSDRFSAERPKGSFSTLEIQRTEQGDSAMYLCASSLWPGDVNQPQHFGDGTRLSIL.

The chain recombines TRBV7-6 with TRBJ2-7; D is perhaps TRBD2 (6 bases). The CDR3 is made up of 11 amino acids. Germline V gene data show CDR1 as SGHVS and CDR2 as FNYEAQ. The V and J ends lost 4 bases and 5 bases respectively, with 6 bases between them. CDR3 nucleotide sequence: TGTGCCAGCAGCTGGGGGGACGAGCAGTACTTC. Protein: CASSWGDEQYF.